This TCR beta chain originates from a study of cytomegalovirus exposure and HLA in healthy donors. The PCR made use of 60 Vbeta and 13 Jbeta primers. The repertoire was sequenced with immunoSEQ multiplex PCR; TCRdb's copy has only in-frame clones and lacks some. The sample gives roughly 190,000 clones, around 77% of which show up once; 3% to 3.5% is in the top ten. The CDR3 spans 15 residues. Germline CDR1 is GTSNPN and CDR2 is SVGIG (reference sequence). Trimming at V came to 2 bases and at J to 0 bases, leaving 6 bases not matched to a gene. Sequencing was done on a sample of PBMCs. This chain joins TRBV30 and TRBJ2-7, with 8 bases matching TRBD2. The receptor was derived from a female donor in good health and CMV-seronegative. CDR3 in DNA: TGTGCCTGGAGTCCGGGGGGGGGTCTCTCCTACGAGCAGTACTTC. Translation gives CAWSPGGGLSYEQYF.